These T cell receptor beta chains were read from a single sample in a study of blood T cell repertoires in COVID-19. Generated by immunoSEQ multiplex PCR, the TCRdb table keeps only in-frame clones and is missing some. Seen here are some 160,000 clones, approximately 84% observed once, and the top ten hold under 3.5%. Sequenced input: peripheral blood. These receptors were taken from a woman of 80 years or more with COVID-19, enrolled during active disease. Both conserved end residues are part of each CDR3. The D gene is left open where the match is weak. Clone sizes are given selectively: once, few, many, or a class where the clone is expanded.

CDR3: CASSLDTGYNEQFF
DNA: TGTGCCAGCAGCTTAGATACCGGGTACAATGAGCAGTTCTTC
size: once
length: 14
J: TRBJ2-1
V: TRBV7-2
D: -

CDR3: CASSHGGYGYTF
DNA: TGTGCCAGCAGCCACGGGGGTTACGGCTACACCTTC
size: -
length: 12
J: TRBJ1-2
V: TRBV6-2/TRBV6-3
D: -

CDR3: CASSYTGYNEQFF
DNA: TGTGCCAGCAGTTATACAGGATACAATGAGCAGTTCTTC
size: -
length: 13
J: TRBJ2-1
V: TRBV6-6
D: -

CDR3: CSVLDRSGSETQYF
DNA: TGCAGCGTTCTAGACCGGAGCGGCTCGGAGACCCAGTACTTC
size: -
length: 14
J: TRBJ2-5
V: TRBV29-1
D: -

CDR3: CASSLTSGGPTDTQYF
DNA: TGTGCCAGCAGCTTAACTAGCGGGGGTCCCACAGATACGCAGTATTTT
size: -
length: 16
J: TRBJ2-3
V: TRBV7-3
D: TRBD2

CDR3: CASSPPWTGSTF
DNA: TGTGCCAGCTCACCACCGTGGACAGGGAGCACCTTC
size: -
length: 12
J: TRBJ1-2
V: TRBV18
D: TRBD1

CDR3: CASSPRGGGNQPQHF
DNA: TGTGCCAGCTCACCACGAGGGGGCGGCAATCAGCCCCAGCATTTT
size: once
length: 15
J: TRBJ1-5
V: TRBV18
D: TRBD1

CDR3: CAWSDGQALVETQYF
DNA: TGTGCCTGGAGTGACGGACAGGCCCTCGTGGAGACCCAGTACTTC
size: -
length: 15
J: TRBJ2-5
V: TRBV30
D: TRBD1

CDR3: CAIRGGFDYEQYF
DNA: TGTGCCATTCGTGGGGGGTTCGATTACGAGCAGTACTTC
size: -
length: 13
J: TRBJ2-7
V: TRBV10-3
D: -

CDR3: CASSVAPFGNQPQHF
DNA: TGTGCCAGCAGCGTAGCTCCCTTCGGGAATCAGCCCCAGCATTTT
size: -
length: 15
J: TRBJ1-5
V: TRBV9
D: -

CDR3: CAISSLAVSTDTQYF
DNA: TGTGCCATCAGTTCCTTAGCGGTGAGCACAGATACGCAGTATTTT
size: -
length: 15
J: TRBJ2-3
V: TRBV10-3
D: -

CDR3: CASGSTGQEGEKLFF
DNA: TGTGCTAGTGGTTCAACGGGACAAGAAGGGGAAAAACTGTTTTTT
size: -
length: 15
J: TRBJ1-4
V: TRBV12-5
D: -

CDR3: CASSEGQGSISYEQYF
DNA: TGTGCCAGCAGTGAGGGACAGGGGTCGATCTCCTACGAGCAGTACTTC
size: -
length: 16
J: TRBJ2-7
V: TRBV2
D: TRBD1

CDR3: CASSESQAGNTIYF
DNA: TGTGCCAGCAGTGAGTCCCAGGCTGGAAACACCATATATTTT
size: -
length: 14
J: TRBJ1-3
V: TRBV2
D: -

CDR3: CASSEGRYSNQPQHF
DNA: TGCGCCAGCAGCGAGGGTCGGTATAGCAATCAGCCCCAGCATTTT
size: -
length: 15
J: TRBJ1-5
V: TRBV5-1
D: -

CDR3: CASTKEGGRRNEQFF
DNA: TGTGCCAGTACCAAAGAGGGAGGGAGGCGGAATGAGCAGTTCTTC
size: -
length: 15
J: TRBJ2-1
V: TRBV19
D: TRBD2

CDR3: CASSLSSTEAFF
DNA: TGTGCCAGCAGTTTATCGAGCACTGAAGCTTTCTTT
size: -
length: 12
J: TRBJ1-1
V: TRBV12-3/TRBV12-4
D: -

CDR3: CASSKGTGETQYF
DNA: TGTGCCAGCAGCAAGGGGACTGGGGAGACCCAGTACTTC
size: -
length: 13
J: TRBJ2-5
V: TRBV7-3
D: -

CDR3: CASRQGLAGHTDTQYF
DNA: TGTGCCAGCAGGCAAGGGCTAGCGGGGCACACAGATACGCAGTATTTT
size: once
length: 16
J: TRBJ2-3
V: TRBV6-6
D: TRBD2

CDR3: CASSRATSYEQYF
DNA: TGTGCCAGCAGCAGGGCAACCTCCTACGAGCAGTACTTC
size: -
length: 13
J: TRBJ2-7
V: TRBV27
D: -

CDR3: CASSLRDIGGYTF
DNA: TGTGCCAGCAGCCTCCGGGACATCGGCGGCTACACCTTC
size: -
length: 13
J: TRBJ1-2
V: TRBV3-1/TRBV3-2
D: -

CDR3: CASTQAGLQETQYF
DNA: TGTGCCAGCACCCAAGCGGGGCTCCAAGAGACCCAGTACTTC
size: -
length: 14
J: TRBJ2-5
V: TRBV7-3
D: TRBD2

CDR3: CAWSYGGSSDTQYF
DNA: TGTGCCTGGAGCTACGGGGGGTCCTCGGATACGCAGTATTTT
size: once
length: 14
J: TRBJ2-3
V: TRBV30
D: TRBD2

CDR3: CASSLDRTGVSGYTF
DNA: TGTGCCAGCAGCCTAGATCGGACAGGGGTATCAGGCTACACCTTC
size: -
length: 15
J: TRBJ1-2
V: TRBV7-2
D: TRBD1

CDR3: CASSMGGAGYNEQFF
DNA: TGTGCCAGCAGTATGGGCGGGGCCGGTTACAATGAGCAGTTCTTC
size: -
length: 15
J: TRBJ2-1
V: TRBV2
D: -

CDR3: CASSGGGYNEQFF
DNA: TGTGCCAGCAGCGGTGGCGGTTACAATGAGCAGTTCTTC
size: -
length: 13
J: TRBJ2-1
V: TRBV27
D: -

CDR3: CASSEDQRLINSYNEQFF
DNA: TGTGCCAGCAGTGAAGACCAAAGACTTATAAACTCCTACAATGAGCAGTTCTTC
size: -
length: 18
J: TRBJ2-1
V: TRBV2
D: -

CDR3: CASSFSLYNEQFF
DNA: TGTGCCAGCAGCTTTTCCTTATACAATGAGCAGTTCTTC
size: -
length: 13
J: TRBJ2-1
V: TRBV7-2
D: -

CDR3: CASSVDPAGEQYF
DNA: TGTGCCAGCAGCGTCGACCCTGCAGGCGAGCAGTACTTC
size: -
length: 13
J: TRBJ2-7
V: TRBV9
D: -

CDR3: CASSQAAAGPDTQYF
DNA: TGTGCCAGCAGCCAGGCCGCTGCCGGTCCAGATACGCAGTATTTT
size: few
length: 15
J: TRBJ2-3
V: TRBV6-4
D: -

CDR3: CASSSSQGVQYF
DNA: TGTGCCAGCAGCTCCTCTCAGGGGGTGCAGTACTTC
size: -
length: 12
J: TRBJ2-7
V: TRBV7-2
D: TRBD1

CDR3: CASSYLTGGSGYTF
DNA: TGTGCCAGCAGTTACTTAACAGGGGGCAGCGGCTACACCTTC
size: -
length: 14
J: TRBJ1-2
V: TRBV6-5
D: TRBD1

CDR3: CASSQGLNTEAFF
DNA: TGTGCCAGCAGCCAGGGGTTGAACACTGAAGCTTTCTTT
size: -
length: 13
J: TRBJ1-1
V: TRBV6-5
D: -

CDR3: CASSLARGGDYNEQFF
DNA: TGTGCCAGCAGCTTAGCCCGGGGGGGGGACTACAATGAGCAGTTCTTC
size: -
length: 16
J: TRBJ2-1
V: TRBV7-2
D: TRBD2

CDR3: CASSLSRAYNEQFF
DNA: TGTGCCAGCAGTTTGTCCAGGGCCTACAATGAGCAGTTCTTC
size: once
length: 14
J: TRBJ2-1
V: TRBV27
D: -

CDR3: CASSLPTGGEQYF
DNA: TGTGCCAGCAGCTTACCTACAGGGGGCGAGCAGTACTTC
size: -
length: 13
J: TRBJ2-7
V: TRBV11-2
D: TRBD1

CDR3: CASRRRAYEQYF
DNA: TGTGCCAGCCGACGGCGGGCCTACGAGCAGTACTTC
size: -
length: 12
J: TRBJ2-7
V: TRBV2
D: -

CDR3: CASSLMDREYNEQFF
DNA: TGTGCCAGCAGTTTAATGGACAGGGAATACAATGAGCAGTTCTTC
size: -
length: 15
J: TRBJ2-1
V: TRBV27
D: TRBD1

CDR3: CASSINAGLNTEAFF
DNA: TGTGCCAGCAGCATAAACGCAGGGTTGAACACTGAAGCTTTCTTT
size: few
length: 15
J: TRBJ1-1
V: TRBV7-3
D: -

CDR3: CASSYRAGNAEKLFF
DNA: TGTGCCAGCAGTTATCGGGCAGGGAATGCTGAAAAACTGTTTTTT
size: -
length: 15
J: TRBJ1-4
V: TRBV6-2/TRBV6-3
D: -

CDR3: CASSFVSGANVLTF
DNA: TGTGCCAGCAGTTTCGTATCTGGGGCCAACGTCCTGACTTTC
size: few
length: 14
J: TRBJ2-6
V: TRBV27
D: -

CDR3: CASSLAGQGPGHEQYF
DNA: TGTGCCAGCAGCTTAGCGGGACAGGGGCCCGGGCACGAGCAGTACTTC
size: -
length: 16
J: TRBJ2-7
V: TRBV7-9
D: TRBD1

CDR3: CASSPSAASYEQYF
DNA: TGTGCCAGCAGCCCCTCCGCGGCTTCCTACGAGCAGTACTTC
size: -
length: 14
J: TRBJ2-7
V: TRBV2
D: -